The 3 T cell receptor beta chains below all came from one sample that was sequenced in a study of control samples from healthy donors and cancer patients (dated by TCRdb to between 2020 and 2021). Libraries were made using the immunoSEQ multiplex PCR assay. The source is immuneACCESS, and TCRdb retained only in-frame sequences with V and J called. Part of the clones is not carried over; for the studies checked, unresolved V genes explain less than half of this, and the remainder is unexplained. This sample holds more than 95,000 clones; roughly 92% were observed only once. The ten largest clones add up to around 0.52% of the sample. The sample consisted of PBMCs. The receptors here all came from a man older than 75 with head and neck cancer.

The CDR3 sequence: CAPRRLPGLGGYEQYF. CDR3 nucleotide sequence: TGCGCCCCCCGCCGACTCCCGGGACTAGGTGGTTACGAGCAGTACTTC. The chain employs TRBV4-3 and TRBJ2-7; 8 positions agree with TRBD2. Trimming cost V 11 bases and J 4 bases; bases outside gene matches: 19. This CDR3 has 16 amino acids. Germline V gene data show CDR1 as LGHNA and CDR2 as YSLEER.

The chain joins TRBV15 to TRBJ1-2; 7 bases fit TRBD1. CDR3 length: 15 amino acids. CDR1 and CDR2 (germline): LNHNV, YYDKDF (reference sequence). With 5 bases clipped from V and 4 bases from J, the junction kept 10 bases outside the gene matches. The chain's CDR3 is CATSARRGQIYGYTF. DNA for the CDR3: TGTGCCACCAGCGCCCGACGGGGACAGATCTATGGCTACACCTTC.

The V call is TRBV2, the J call TRBJ2-2, with D hard to call. The CDR3 is 16 amino acids. CDR1 is SNHLY and CDR2 is FYNNEI in the germline V gene. The V gene lost 2 bases and the J gene lost 6 bases, with 16 bases spanning the gap. The CDR3 nucleotides are TGTGCCAGCAGTGAAAACATCCTAGTCTTGCCCGGGGAGCTGTTTTTT. Amino acids: CASSENILVLPGELFF.